Reported below is one T cell receptor (beta chain). Per germline, CDR1 SNHLY and CDR2 FYNNEI. V gave up 2 bases and J gave up 5 bases; unmatched junction bases: 4. The CDR3 has 15 residues. The sample belongs to a study of T cells of healthy individuals. From the 5' RACE reads, TCRdb called clonotypes with MiXCR, one entry per CDR3 protein. The sample consists of more than 60,000 distinct CDR3 sequences, under 20% of them appearing once. The genes are TRBV2 and TRBJ2-2, with 8 bases that match TRBD1. This receptor was taken from a human donor in good health. CDR3 amino acids: CASSEQGAQTGELFF. As DNA, the CDR3 is TGTGCCAGCAGTGAACAGGGGGCGCAAACCGGGGAGCTGTTTTTT.